These 31 T cell receptor beta chains were sequenced from one sample in a study of T cell repertoires in cytomegalovirus infection. TCRdb reprocessed the reads via MiXCR and lists one record per CDR3 protein. The table includes about 330,000 distinct CDR3 sequences, approximately 30% detected once. Their antigens remain unidentified. The sequenced sample was cultured PBMCs, obtained from culture after CMV antigen stimulation. All receptors derive from a human donor in good health (CMV status not recorded). Some clones in this sample may be carry-over from other donors' samples.

The J gene is TRBJ1-1, the V gene TRBV27, with D perhaps TRBD1 (5 bases). Trimming pared 6 bases from V and 0 bases from J, leaving 8 bases between. The CDR3 has 13 residues. Germline V gene data show CDR1 as MNHEY and CDR2 as SMNVEV (reference sequence). For the CDR3, the DNA is TGTGCCAGCAGGACAGCACTGAACACTGAAGCTTTCTTT. Translating it yields CASRTALNTEAFF.

Ten or more counts support this clonotype. V is TRBV7-6 and J is TRBJ2-7, with 8 bases lining up with TRBD1. Germline V gene data show CDR1 as SGHVS and CDR2 as FNYEAQ. V trimming: 6 bases; J trimming: 2 bases; junction bases outside the gene matches: 3. The CDR3 is made up of 13 amino acids. The CDR3 DNA reads TGTGCCAGCAGTTGGGACAGGACCTACGAGCAGTACGTC. Amino acid sequence: CASSWDRTYEQYV.

This clonotype was observed a few times. The V gene is TRBV7-3, the J gene TRBJ1-1, with TRBD1 as a possible D gene (5 bases). There are 14 residues in the CDR3. The germline V gene encodes CDR1 SGHTA and CDR2 FQGTGA. Trimming removed 3 bases at V and 1 base at J, with 9 bases between. The DNA of the CDR3 is TGTGCCAGCAGCTTTACAGGTCAGAACACTGAAGCTTTCTTT. It encodes CASSFTGQNTEAFF. Drawing the rest from reference TRBV7-3 and TRBJ1-1, the complete variable domain is GAGVSQTPSNKVTEKGKYVELRCDPISGHTALYWYRQSLGQGPEFLIYFQGTGAADDSGLPNDRFFAVRPEGSVSTLKIQRTERGDSAVYLCASSFTGQNTEAFFGQGTRLTVV.

The genes are TRBV27 and TRBJ2-7; 9 positions match TRBD1. Germline V gene data show CDR1 as MNHEY and CDR2 as SMNVEV (reference sequence). V shed 5 bases and J 5 bases; nucleotides not matched to a gene: 7. The CDR3 contains 14 residues. CDR3 loop: CASSSSGTGHEQYV. DNA of the CDR3: TGTGCCAGCAGTAGTTCCGGGACAGGGCACGAGCAGTACGTC.

This clonotype was observed a handful of times. The chain joins TRBV12-3 or TRBV12-4 to TRBJ2-6; D is ambiguous. Trimming left V 6 bases short and J 0 bases short, with 9 bases between. The CDR3 runs 15 residues. The CDR3 is CASRPTVSGANVLTF. As DNA, the CDR3 is TGTGCCAGCAGACCGACGGTCTCTGGGGCCAACGTCCTGACTTTC.

This clonotype came up many times. The chain uses TRBV5-6 and TRBJ2-3; D ambiguous. CDR3 length: 14 amino acids. Germline-derived CDR1 and CDR2 are SGHDT and YYEEEE. V was shortened by 0 bases and J by 0 bases, with 5 bases between the two germline ends. The CDR3 loop is CASSLGWSTDTQYF. The CDR3 DNA reads as TGTGCCAGCAGCTTGGGGTGGAGCACAGATACGCAGTATTTT.

This clonotype was seen a few times. The rearrangement links TRBV6-5 to TRBJ2-7, with TRBD1 identical over 7 bases. V was clipped by 2 bases and J by 0 bases; unmatched bases: 16. This CDR3 is built from 19 residues. Germline V gene data show CDR1 as MNHEY and CDR2 as SVGAGI. CDR3 sequence: CASSYTGTEVLPSSYEQYV. As DNA, the CDR3 is TGTGCCAGCAGTTACACCGGGACAGAAGTCCTTCCGAGCTCCTACGAGCAGTACGTC.

This clonotype was detected a few times. This rearrangement joins TRBV7-8 to TRBJ2-1, with D maybe TRBD2 (6 bases). V lost 1 base, J lost 6 bases, and 13 bases lay in between. The CDR3 has 15 amino acids. Germline assignment: CDR1 SGHVS and CDR2 FQNEAQ. The CDR3 nucleotides read TGTGCCAGCAGCTTAGGGCCGGGAGACGGCAATGAGCAGTTCTTC. Translation gives CASSLGPGDGNEQFF. Combining the CDR3 with reference TRBV7-8 and TRBJ2-1 gives the whole variable domain GAGVSQSPRYKVAKRGQDVALRCDPISGHVSLFWYQQALGQGPEFLTYFQNEAQLDKSGLPSDRFFAERPEGSVSTLKIQRTQQEDSAVYLCASSLGPGDGNEQFFGPGTRLTVL.

The rearrangement joins TRBV25-1 to TRBJ2-1; 7 positions agree with TRBD2. This CDR3 region has 18 residues. The germline CDR1 and CDR2 sequences are MGHDK and SYGVNS. V was clipped by 1 base and J by 8 bases; unmatched bases: 17. Here the CDR3 DNA reads TGTGCCAGCAGTGAATCCCATGGAACCGGGGGGTTTTGGTATGAGCAGTTCTTC. It encodes CASSESHGTGGFWYEQFF. The full variable domain, rest sourced from reference TRBV25-1 and TRBJ2-1, is EADIYQTPRYLVIGTGKKITLECSQTMGHDKMYWYQQDPGMELHLIHYSYGVNSTEKGDLSSESTVSRIRTEHFPLTLESARPSHTSQYLCASSESHGTGGFWYEQFFGPGTRLTVL.

Of note for this clonotype: It is unclear where the CDR3 begins or ends on the DNA, so no DNA is shown, and the CDR3 is as TCRdb lists it. The V and J genes are TRBV11-3 and TRBJ2-6; TRBD2, as called in the table, went unchecked against the DNA. Germline CDR1 SGHNT, CDR2 YENEEA. With termini counted, the CDR3 has 17 amino acids. The CDR3 spells CASSLERGTFGANVLTF.

The chain is built from TRBV11-2 and TRBJ1-2, with TRBD1 as a possible D gene (6 bases). Trimming pared 2 bases from V and 5 bases from J, leaving 21 bases between. This CDR3 is 17 amino acids long. Germline V CDR1 and CDR2: SGHAT, FQNNGV. This CDR3 is CASSLRSGGAMYYGYTF. The CDR3 coding sequence is TGTGCCAGCAGCTTACGTTCGGGGGGCGCGATGTATTATGGCTACACCTTC.

This chain links TRBV7-9 with TRBJ1-6; D perhaps matches TRBD1 (6 bases). The V end was cut by 5 bases, the J end by 7 bases, with 15 bases between. There are 15 residues in the CDR3. CDR1 SEHNR and CDR2 FQNEAQ come from the germline V gene (reference sequence). The CDR3 DNA follows: TGTGCCAGCAGCCACACCGGGACACGGAATTCACCCCTCCACTTT. Amino acid sequence: CASSHTGTRNSPLHF. The variable domain in full, completed from reference TRBV7-9 and TRBJ1-6, reads DTGVSQNPRHKITKRGQNVTFRCDPISEHNRLYWYRQTLGQGPEFLTYFQNEAQLEKSRLLSDRFSAERPKGSFSTLEIQRTEQGDSAMYLCASSHTGTRNSPLHFGNGTRLTVT.

In its sample, this clonotype was seen a few times. The chain is built from TRBV11-2 and TRBJ1-1; TRBD1 matches at 7 bases. CDR3 size: 16 residues. The germline V gene has CDR1 SGHAT and CDR2 FQNNGV. J lost 0 bases, V lost 4 bases, and 8 bases had no gene match. This CDR3 reads CASSSRGTVMNTEAFF. The DNA for the CDR3 is TGTGCCAGCAGCTCCAGAGGGACAGTGATGAACACTGAAGCTTTCTTT.

The chain has TRBV30 and TRBJ2-3; D gene unclear. The CDR3 totals 16 residues. The V gene's germline CDR1 is GTSNPN and CDR2 SVGIG (reference sequence). The germline V and J ends were trimmed by 2 bases and 7 bases, with 22 bases remaining between them. The CDR3 DNA is TGTGCCTGGAGTATGCTTGTATTGGCGAGACGGAATACGCAGTATTTT. Translation gives CAWSMLVLARRNTQYF.

The genes are TRBV6-2 or TRBV6-3 and TRBJ2-7, with D possibly being TRBD2 (6 bases). Trimming took 6 bases from V and 5 from J, leaving 17 bases between them. The V gene's germline CDR1 is MNHEY and CDR2 SVGEGT. The CDR3 is 14 amino acids. The CDR3 region has the DNA TGTGCCAGCAGAACTGGGACTGCAATCAACGAGCAGTACTTC. Its translation: CASRTGTAINEQYF.

The rearrangement links TRBV7-9 to TRBJ2-3; D gene ambiguous. Germline V gene lookup returns CDR1 SEHNR and CDR2 FQNEAQ (reference sequence). CDR3 size: 16 residues. The ends were cut back, 5 bases at V and 2 bases at J, with 17 bases in the middle. The CDR3 region has the DNA TGTGCCAGCAGCCTGGGATGGATAGGCTACACAGATACGCAGTATTTT. Translation: CASSLGWIGYTDTQYF.

The CDR3 protein is CASGGWGNEQYF. CDR3 nucleotides: TGTGCCAGCGGAGGATGGGGGAACGAGCAGTACTTC. V is TRBV11-2 and J is TRBJ2-7; TRBD1 or TRBD2 may be the D gene (5 bases each). The CDR3 spans 12 residues. Germline values: CDR1 SGHAT, CDR2 FQNNGV. Trimming shortened V by 8 bases and J by 5 bases, and 13 bases separated the two germline ends.

V is TRBV29-1 and J is TRBJ2-5; D perhaps matches TRBD2 (5 bases). V was clipped by 3 bases and J by 1 base, with 9 bases between them. Looked up from germline, CDR1 is SQVTM and CDR2 is ANQGSEA. The length of the CDR3 is 13 residues. CDR3 DNA: TGCAGCGTTGAGAGGGCAGTCCAAGAGACCCAGTACTTC. It codes for CSVERAVQETQYF.

The chain joins TRBV7-9 to TRBJ2-1; 13 nucleotides match TRBD2. Germline CDR1 SEHNR, CDR2 FQNEAQ (reference sequence). With 0 bases clipped from V and 3 bases from J, the junction kept 2 bases outside the gene matches. CDR3 length equals 17 residues. CDR3 in DNA: TGTGCCAGCAGCTTAGCGGGGACTAGCGGGATCTACAATGAGCAGTTCTTC. This codes for CASSLAGTSGIYNEQFF.

The chain couples TRBV7-2 to TRBJ2-7; 10 bases map to TRBD1. Per the germline V gene, CDR1 is SGHTA and CDR2 is FQGNSA. J was trimmed by 4 bases and V by 4 bases; bases with no gene match: 7. CDR3 length: 15 amino acids. DNA for the CDR3: TGTGCCAGCAGCTCATGGGACAGGGGCTCGTACGAGCAGTACTTC. Translation gives CASSSWDRGSYEQYF.

J is TRBJ1-1 and V is TRBV7-6; D unclear. Deletions cut 3 bases from V and 4 bases from J, with 9 bases between. Germline CDR1 is SGHVS and CDR2 is FNYEAQ. This CDR3 has 13 residues. The CDR3 DNA sequence: TGTGCCAGCAGCTTTGAGTTTAGCACTGAAGCTTTCTTT. Translating it yields CASSFEFSTEAFF.

Only a few counts were recorded for this clonotype. The chain links TRBV11-3 to TRBJ2-5; 10 positions agree with TRBD2. The CDR3 is 15 amino acids. V shed 7 bases and J 5 bases; nucleotides not matched to a gene: 10. Germline-derived CDR1 and CDR2 are SGHNT and YENEEA. As DNA, the CDR3 is TGTGCCAGCAAAGTAGCGGGAGGTTTCCGGGAGACCCAGTACTTC. Protein sequence: CASKVAGGFRETQYF.

This clonotype was picked up one time. Here the CDR3 reads CASSLMDDEAFF. The CDR3, as DNA: TGTGCCAGCAGTTTAATGGATGATGAAGCTTTCTTT. The J gene is TRBJ1-1, the V gene TRBV28; D gene unclear. This CDR3 comprises 12 residues. Germline-derived CDR1 and CDR2 are MDHEN and SYDVKM. Trimming left V 2 bases short and J 7 bases short, with 8 bases between.

This clonotype showed up just a few times. The chain carries TRBV9 and TRBJ2-3; 7 positions match TRBD2. The germline V gene encodes CDR1 SGDLS and CDR2 YYNGEE. This CDR3 region has 14 residues. The V and J ends lost 1 base and 4 bases, in that order; junction bases with no gene match: 3. The CDR3 loop is CASSVLAVADTQYF. For the CDR3, the DNA is TGTGCCAGCAGCGTACTAGCGGTCGCAGATACGCAGTATTTT.

J is TRBJ1-5 and V is TRBV7-9; no clear D. The V gene's germline CDR1 is SEHNR and CDR2 FQNEAQ (reference sequence). The CDR3 length is 15 residues. Trimming stripped 4 bases from V and 6 bases from J, with 16 bases between. CDR3 loop: CASSSDGPIGQPQHF. The CDR3 DNA is TGTGCCAGCAGCTCCGACGGCCCCATCGGTCAGCCCCAGCATTTT.

This clonotype was detected only a few times. This sequence joins TRBV7-9 and TRBJ2-7; tentative D call: TRBD2 (6 bases). Trimming took off 8 bases at V and 9 bases at J, with 26 bases between the two ends. The CDR3 spans 15 residues. Germline values: CDR1 SEHNR, CDR2 FQNEAQ (reference sequence). CDR3 bases: TGTGCCAGCTTTAACTCCCGGGACTTTGGGTTCGGGCAGTACGTC. The encoded protein is CASFNSRDFGFGQYV.

This clonotype has at least ten counts. V is TRBV7-2 and J is TRBJ2-7; 8 nucleotides match TRBD1. The germline V gene encodes CDR1 SGHTA and CDR2 FQGNSA. CDR3 length: 14 residues. Trimming took 4 bases from V and 5 from J; bases not matched to a gene: 7. CDR3 nucleotides: TGTGCCAGCAGCTCAGGACAGGGTAGGGACGAGCAGTACGTC. Its protein is CASSSGQGRDEQYV.

In this sample, this clonotype turned up a few times. V is TRBV6-1 and J is TRBJ1-2, with 10 bases matching TRBD1. CDR1 is MNHNS and CDR2 is SASEGT in the germline V gene. The CDR3 is made up of 16 amino acids. The trim removed 5 bases at V and 4 bases at J, leaving 10 bases unmatched. The CDR3, as DNA: TGTGCCAGCAGTCTGACAGGGGGCACCAGTGGCTATGGCTACACCTTC. Encoded protein: CASSLTGGTSGYGYTF.

This clonotype was recorded a few times. The rearrangement links TRBV6-2 or TRBV6-3 to TRBJ2-7; no clear D. This CDR3 spans 14 amino acids. V was shortened by 10 bases and J by 10 bases, with 26 bases between the two germline ends. From germline, CDR1 is MNHEY and CDR2 SVGEGT. Written as DNA, the CDR3 is TGTGCCACCCGACTGCTACGAAAGAGGCTCGATCAGTACGTC. This codes for CATRLLRKRLDQYV.

The gene calls are TRBV2 and TRBJ2-3, with D maybe TRBD2 (6 bases). This CDR3 comprises 14 residues. The V end was cut by 11 bases, the J end by 6 bases, with 21 bases between. CDR1 is SNHLY, CDR2 FYNNEI, per germline. CDR3 bases: TGTGCCGGGCACGGCGACGGGGGTACGGATACGCAGTATTTT. Amino acid sequence: CAGHGDGGTDTQYF.

This clonotype has more than one count but fewer than ten. The rearrangement uses TRBV7-9 and TRBJ1-1, with a possible D match to TRBD1 (6 bases). CDR3 length equals 16 residues. Germline V CDR1 and CDR2: SEHNR, FQNEAQ (reference sequence). Trimming stripped 5 bases from V and 3 bases from J, with 19 bases between. The CDR3 region has the DNA TGTGCCAGCAGCCCGCGTTTGAGGGGGGGTGACACTGAAGCTTTCTTT. It yields the protein CASSPRLRGGDTEAFF.